In its sample, the clone carrying this TCR beta chain was seen once. Trimming stripped 8 bases from V and 7 bases from J, with 12 bases between. Germline V gene sequence: CDR1 SNHLY, CDR2 FYNNEI. The CDR3 consists of 12 residues. The data stem from a study of blood T cell repertoires in COVID-19. TCRdb's copy holds only in-frame clones and misses some; the assay was immunoSEQ multiplex PCR. Among approximately 70,000 clones listed, about nine tenths were seen once. The receptor comes from a woman in her sixties with acute or convalescent COVID-19. The rearrangement uses TRBV2 and TRBJ1-3, with D possibly TRBD1 on 6 matching bases. The sequenced sample consisted of peripheral blood. The CDR3 loop is CASETGGNTIYF. For the CDR3, the DNA is TGTGCCAGCGAGACAGGAGGCAACACCATATATTTT.